This TCR beta chain was captured in a study of blood T cells in healthy people across ages. Together with a sample-barcoded 5' primer, a J-beta primer mix was included in a second PCR lasting roughly 7 to 11 cycles. MiXCR, applied by TCRdb to the 5' RACE reads, yields one record per CDR3 protein. The profile shows about 830,000 distinct CDR3 sequences, around 62% of them singletons. At least 5 micrograms of total RNA were extracted per sample. This clonotype was recorded a few times. This CDR3 has 15 residues. Between the trimmed V and J ends, which lost 0 bases and 3 bases, there was a span of 10 bases. Germline CDR1 SGDLS, CDR2 YYNGEE.

The V gene is TRBV9, the J gene TRBJ2-1; D unresolved. The source material was blood. The receptor comes from a man between 25 and 39 years old in good health. CDR3 protein: CASSVEGESYNEQFF. The CDR3, as DNA: TGTGCCAGCAGCGTAGAAGGTGAAAGCTACAATGAGCAGTTCTTC.